The clone carrying this T cell receptor (beta chain) was recorded at least ten times. No antigen is known for it. The data are from a study of read filtering for tumor transcriptome and immune sequencing. Study results and limitations: IR-seq and RNA-seq agreed better without single-read clonotypes.

At the time of active disease, bone marrow was collected from every patient. This library used 300 to 500 ng RNA and molecular barcoded adaptors spanning alpha/delta and beta/gamma chains. MiXCR, applied by TCRdb to the reads, yields one record per CDR3 protein. The sample carries approximately 62,000 distinct CDR3 sequences, roughly 19% recorded once. J gave up 1 base and V 1 base, and 4 bases lay outside the gene matches. Germline V gives CDR1 KGHDR, CDR2 SFDVKD. There are 16 residues in the CDR3. This sequence originates from a donor aged 40 or over with multiple myeloma. Sequencing used a population of CD138-negative cells sorted from bone marrow. The chain uses TRBV24-1 and TRBJ2-3; 7 positions match TRBD2. The DNA of the CDR3 is TGTGCCACCAGTGATTTTGGCAGCGGGGGCACAGATACGCAGTATTTT. Amino acid sequence: CATSDFGSGGTDTQYF.